Sequencing of this TCR beta chain was carried out in a study of blood T cell repertoires in COVID-19. For the study at large: The origin of the acute and convalescent COVID-19 samples was the United States, Italy and Spain. PBMCs, B-cell-depleted T cells, or T cells provided the cDNA or gDNA that made up the material.

The CDR3 has 13 amino acids. Germline assignment: CDR1 SQVTM and CDR2 ANQGSEA. Deletions cut 4 bases from V and 1 base from J, with 10 bases between. Original methodology: Nucleated cell counts were estimated from reference gene primer amplification. Sequencing was performed with immunoSEQ multiplex PCR; in TCRdb, only in-frame clones are kept and a portion is missing. That table supplies the V and J calls and clone size; D and trimming were determined from the DNA. Among 150,000 to 200,000 clones listed, less than 85% were seen once. Sequenced input: peripheral blood. This TCR derives from a human donor with acute or convalescent COVID-19. The donor label of this sample is uncertain. The chain recombines TRBV29-1 with TRBJ1-1, with D tentatively TRBD1 (5 bases). CDR3 coding DNA: TGCAGCGTTGTAAGGGGTTCGAACACTGAAGCTTTCTTT. This sequence encodes CSVVRGSNTEAFF. Supplemented by reference TRBV29-1 and TRBJ1-1, the full variable domain reads SAVISQKPSRDICQRGTSLTIQCQVDSQVTMMFWYRQQPGQSLTLIATANQGSEATYESGFVIDKFPISRPNLTFSTLTVSNMSPEDSSIYLCSVVRGSNTEAFFGQGTRLTVV.